This is a list of T cell receptor beta chains from one sample in a study of CD8 T cells in ankylosing spondylitis. TCRdb reprocessed the 5' RACE reads with MiXCR, giving one entry per CDR3 protein. The data hold 700,000 or so distinct CDR3 sequences, with under 20% observed a single time. The sequenced sample consisted of blood, either unsorted or a sorted T cell fraction (not recorded which). The receptors originated from a male donor with ankylosing spondylitis. Both conserved end residues are part of each CDR3. Each record gives: V gene, clone size, CDR3 length, D gene, J gene, CDR3 protein, CDR3 DNA. A D gene is named only where the DNA matches it firmly. Clone size is not always given. Where it is, it says once, few, many or a class for expanded clones.

V gene: TRBV6-2/TRBV6-3; clone size: few; CDR3 length: 14; D gene: -; J gene: TRBJ2-1; CDR3 protein: CASSRDWGAEEQFF; CDR3 DNA: TGTGCCAGCAGCCGGGACTGGGGGGCGGAGGAGCAGTTCTTC
V gene: TRBV19; clone size: -; CDR3 length: 16; D gene: TRBD1; J gene: TRBJ1-5; CDR3 protein: CASSPRQGLGNQPQHF; CDR3 DNA: TGTGCCAGTAGTCCAAGACAGGGGTTGGGCAATCAGCCCCAGCATTTT
V gene: TRBV20-1; clone size: -; CDR3 length: 11; D gene: -; J gene: TRBJ2-7; CDR3 protein: CSAGGLYEQYF; CDR3 DNA: TGCAGTGCGGGGGGACTCTACGAGCAGTACTTC
V gene: TRBV7-9; clone size: -; CDR3 length: 13; D gene: -; J gene: TRBJ2-7; CDR3 protein: CASSPRPTGEQYF; CDR3 DNA: TGTGCCAGCAGCCCCCGACCCACTGGCGAGCAGTACTTC
V gene: TRBV9; clone size: few; CDR3 length: 15; D gene: -; J gene: TRBJ1-1; CDR3 protein: CASSVSGARNTEAFF; CDR3 DNA: TGTGCCAGCAGCGTATCCGGGGCCCGGAACACTGAAGCTTTCTTT
V gene: TRBV6-5; clone size: few; CDR3 length: 14; D gene: -; J gene: TRBJ2-3; CDR3 protein: CASSSSVGTDTQYF; CDR3 DNA: TGTGCCAGCAGCTCTAGCGTCGGCACAGATACGCAGTATTTT
V gene: TRBV7-2; clone size: -; CDR3 length: 15; D gene: -; J gene: TRBJ2-3; CDR3 protein: CASNKARDPGDTQYF; CDR3 DNA: TGTGCTAGCAACAAAGCCCGGGACCCGGGAGATACGCAGTATTTT
V gene: TRBV18; clone size: few; CDR3 length: 16; D gene: TRBD1; J gene: TRBJ1-3; CDR3 protein: CASSSGQGFPGNTIYF; CDR3 DNA: TGTGCCAGCTCATCTGGACAGGGGTTTCCTGGAAACACCATATATTTT
V gene: TRBV20-1; clone size: -; CDR3 length: 12; D gene: -; J gene: TRBJ2-5; CDR3 protein: CSARGGKETQYF; CDR3 DNA: TGCAGTGCTAGAGGGGGTAAAGAGACCCAGTACTTC
V gene: TRBV4-3; clone size: few; CDR3 length: 18; D gene: TRBD2; J gene: TRBJ2-1; CDR3 protein: CASSQDRIAGARYNEQFF; CDR3 DNA: TGCGCCAGCAGCCAAGATCGGATAGCGGGAGCTAGGTACAATGAGCAGTTCTTC
V gene: TRBV28; clone size: few; CDR3 length: 14; D gene: -; J gene: TRBJ2-3; CDR3 protein: CASTLLGRTDTQYF; CDR3 DNA: TGTGCCAGCACCCTTCTTGGGCGTACAGATACGCAGTATTTT
V gene: TRBV24-1; clone size: -; CDR3 length: 17; D gene: -; J gene: TRBJ2-4; CDR3 protein: CATSDAPDRLAKNIQYF; CDR3 DNA: TGTGCCACCAGTGATGCCCCTGACAGATTAGCCAAAAACATTCAGTACTTC
V gene: TRBV7-2; clone size: -; CDR3 length: 13; D gene: TRBD1; J gene: TRBJ1-2; CDR3 protein: CASSPPDRGGYTF; CDR3 DNA: TGTGCCAGCAGCCCACCAGACAGGGGCGGCTACACCTTC
V gene: TRBV12-3/TRBV12-4; clone size: few; CDR3 length: 14; D gene: -; J gene: TRBJ1-1; CDR3 protein: CASSRPGPNTEAFF; CDR3 DNA: TGTGCCAGCAGTCGGCCGGGACCCAACACTGAAGCTTTCTTT
V gene: TRBV3-1; clone size: few; CDR3 length: 12; D gene: -; J gene: TRBJ1-2; CDR3 protein: CASSDLNYGYTF; CDR3 DNA: TGTGCCAGCAGCGACCTTAACTATGGCTACACCTTC
V gene: TRBV27; clone size: many; CDR3 length: 14; D gene: -; J gene: TRBJ2-5; CDR3 protein: CASSLLGKQETQYF; CDR3 DNA: TGTGCCAGCAGTTTATTGGGGAAACAAGAGACCCAGTACTTC
V gene: TRBV20-1; clone size: -; CDR3 length: 12; D gene: -; J gene: TRBJ2-1; CDR3 protein: CSARFQDRGQFF; CDR3 DNA: TGCAGTGCTAGATTCCAGGACAGAGGGCAGTTCTTC
V gene: TRBV7-8; clone size: many; CDR3 length: 16; D gene: -; J gene: TRBJ2-3; CDR3 protein: CASSLSGNLGTDTQYF; CDR3 DNA: TGTGCCAGCAGCCTGAGCGGAAACCTGGGGACAGATACGCAGTATTTT
V gene: TRBV5-1; clone size: few; CDR3 length: 16; D gene: -; J gene: TRBJ2-3; CDR3 protein: CASSFTGEGSTDTQYF; CDR3 DNA: TGCGCCAGCAGCTTTACTGGGGAAGGTAGCACAGATACGCAGTATTTT
V gene: TRBV5-1; clone size: few; CDR3 length: 12; D gene: -; J gene: TRBJ2-1; CDR3 protein: CASSWGNNEQFF; CDR3 DNA: TGCGCCAGCAGCTGGGGAAACAATGAGCAGTTCTTC
V gene: TRBV30; clone size: few; CDR3 length: 12; D gene: -; J gene: TRBJ1-2; CDR3 protein: CAWLGYNYGYTF; CDR3 DNA: TGTGCCTGGTTGGGGTATAACTATGGCTACACCTTC
V gene: TRBV7-8; clone size: -; CDR3 length: 18; D gene: -; J gene: TRBJ1-3; CDR3 protein: CASSLAYSLGEAGNTIYF; CDR3 DNA: TGTGCCAGCAGCTTAGCGTATTCTTTGGGGGAGGCCGGAAACACCATATATTTT
V gene: TRBV4-3; clone size: -; CDR3 length: 17; D gene: TRBD1; J gene: TRBJ2-1; CDR3 protein: CASSQDRFQGAINEQFF; CDR3 DNA: TGCGCCAGCAGCCAAGATAGGTTCCAGGGGGCGATCAATGAGCAGTTCTTC
V gene: TRBV28; clone size: many; CDR3 length: 15; D gene: -; J gene: TRBJ1-5; CDR3 protein: CASSPTGGRNQPQHF; CDR3 DNA: TGTGCCAGCAGTCCCACGGGGGGCAGGAATCAGCCCCAGCATTTT
V gene: TRBV20-1; clone size: few; CDR3 length: 13; D gene: -; J gene: TRBJ2-3; CDR3 protein: CSAQAGNTDTQYF; CDR3 DNA: TGCAGTGCCCAGGCAGGGAACACAGATACGCAGTATTTT
V gene: TRBV3-1; clone size: few; CDR3 length: 13; D gene: -; J gene: TRBJ2-2; CDR3 protein: CASSQHAPGELFF; CDR3 DNA: TGTGCCAGCAGCCAACACGCGCCCGGGGAGCTGTTTTTT
V gene: TRBV27; clone size: -; CDR3 length: 15; D gene: TRBD2; J gene: TRBJ2-3; CDR3 protein: CASSDGTIYTDTQYF; CDR3 DNA: TGTGCCAGCAGTGACGGGACTATCTACACAGATACGCAGTATTTT
V gene: TRBV4-1; clone size: few; CDR3 length: 15; D gene: TRBD1; J gene: TRBJ2-7; CDR3 protein: CASSQAGTGLYEQYF; CDR3 DNA: TGCGCCAGCAGCCAAGCTGGGACAGGGCTCTACGAGCAGTACTTC
V gene: TRBV5-1; clone size: few; CDR3 length: 16; D gene: TRBD1; J gene: TRBJ1-1; CDR3 protein: CASRPGQSSPNTEAFF; CDR3 DNA: TGCGCCAGCAGACCGGGACAGTCGTCGCCGAACACTGAAGCTTTCTTT